These 21 T cell receptor beta chains were all obtained from the same sample, sequenced in a study of T cells expressing NK-cell markers. TCRdb re-called the 5' RACE reads, yielding one record per CDR3 amino acid sequence without DNA. The sample yields 300,000 to 450,000 distinct CDR3 sequences, of which the top ten take up around 5%. The sequencing sample was made of blood T cells: a sorted CD56 or NKG2C T cell subset, CD4+ or CD8+ T cells, or bulk PBMC T cells (not recorded which). These TCRs come from a man aged 18-75 years in good health.

This rearrangement joins TRBV11-2 to TRBJ2-1; TCRdb calls TRBD2, which cannot be checked without DNA. The CDR3 contains 21 residues. Germline V CDR1 and CDR2: SGHAT, FQNNGV. CDR3 sequence: CASSLGLVGLRGGSSYNEQFF.

The V and J genes are TRBV6-2 or TRBV6-3 and TRBJ2-2; with no DNA, the TCRdb D assignment of TRBD1 cannot be verified. CDR1 is MNHEY and CDR2 is SVGEGT in the germline V gene. This CDR3 spans 15 amino acids. CDR3 sequence reads: CASSYVGQGTGELFF.

This chain joins TRBV7-8 and TRBJ2-2; TCRdb reports TRBD1, a call that lacks DNA to check it against. The CDR3 runs to 16 residues. Germline V gives CDR1 SGHVS, CDR2 FQNEAQ. CDR3 residues: CASSPPSQGWTGELFF.

The chain links TRBV12-3 or TRBV12-4 to TRBJ1-1. The CDR3 spans 14 residues. The CDR3 loop is CASSERRLNTEAFF.

The chain employs TRBV27 and TRBJ2-7; the TRBD1 assignment by TCRdb is unverifiable without DNA. CDR3 length equals 14 residues. Germline V CDR1 and CDR2: MNHEY, SMNVEV (reference sequence). The CDR3 reads CASSFEAGLGEQYF.

The chain carries TRBV11-2 and TRBJ2-2; TCRdb's D call of TRBD2 is untestable without DNA. The CDR3 loop spans 18 amino acids. Germline loops: CDR1 SGHAT, CDR2 FQNNGV. The CDR3 here is CASSSKLAGGMDTGELFF.

The rearrangement links TRBV29-1 to TRBJ2-3; lacking DNA, the TRBD2 call made by TCRdb goes unchecked. The CDR3 sequence is 14 residues long. Germline CDR1 and CDR2: SQVTM and ANQGSEA. The CDR3 sequence: CSAGEGFGTDTQYF.

This sequence joins TRBV20-1 and TRBJ2-1; TCRdb names TRBD1, which stays unverified in the absence of DNA. The germline V gene has CDR1 DFQATT and CDR2 SNEGSKA (reference sequence). The CDR3 runs to 14 residues. CDR3 region: CSAESGRGINEQFF.

J is TRBJ2-1 and V is TRBV20-1; TCRdb calls TRBD1, which cannot be checked without DNA. CDR3 length equals 15 residues. Germline V gene data show CDR1 as DFQATT and CDR2 as SNEGSKA (reference sequence). CDR3 region: CSARRGRGNYNEQFF.

The chain joins TRBV7-9 to TRBJ1-1; TCRdb calls TRBD1, which cannot be checked without DNA. The germline CDR1 and CDR2 sequences are SEHNR and FQNEAQ (reference sequence). The CDR3 runs to 14 residues. CDR3 protein: CASSLALYRAEAFF. The variable domain in full, completed from reference TRBV7-9 and TRBJ1-1, reads DTGVSQNPRHKITKRGQNVTFRCDPISEHNRLYWYRQTLGQGPEFLTYFQNEAQLEKSRLLSDRFSAERPKGSFSTLEIQRTEQGDSAMYLCASSLALYRAEAFFGQGTRLTVV.

The chain uses TRBV6-5 and TRBJ1-2. Per the germline V gene, CDR1 is MNHEY and CDR2 is SVGAGI. The CDR3 contains 13 residues. The CDR3 protein is CASSYTGNYGYTF.

This rearrangement joins TRBV7-2 to TRBJ2-7; checking the TCRdb D call of TRBD1 is not possible without DNA. CDR3 length: 13 amino acids. Germline loops: CDR1 SGHTA, CDR2 FQGNSA. This CDR3 reads CASSWGGYYEQYF.

The gene calls are TRBV11-1 and TRBJ1-3; TCRdb gives TRBD1 as the D gene, but with no DNA this cannot be confirmed. The CDR3 extends over 15 amino acids. Germline lookup yields CDR1 SGHAT and CDR2 FQDESV (reference sequence). CDR3 residues: CASSTDRVPGNTIYF.

This chain connects TRBV7-2 to TRBJ2-3; TCRdb's D call, TRBD2, is unchecked because there is no DNA. There are 16 residues in the CDR3. Germline CDR1 and CDR2: SGHTA and FQGNSA. CDR3 sequence reads: CASSLRSGGRTDTQYF.

This chain joins TRBV28 and TRBJ2-7. Germline CDR1 MDHEN, CDR2 SYDVKM. CDR3 length: 13 residues. The CDR3 loop reads CASRALIVDEQYF.

The chain links TRBV5-5 to TRBJ1-2. The CDR3 is 13 amino acids. Per the germline V gene, CDR1 is SGHKS and CDR2 is YYEKEE (reference sequence). The CDR3 protein is CASSLKGGAGYTF. The variable domain in full, with the rest retrieved from reference TRBV5-5 and TRBJ1-2, is DAGVTQSPTHLIKTRGQQVTLRCSPISGHKSVSWYQQVLGQGPQFIFQYYEKEERGRGNFPDRFSARQFPNYSSELNVNALLLGDSALYLCASSLKGGAGYTFGSGTRLTVV.

This chain uses TRBV7-2 with TRBJ2-5; the D gene TCRdb calls, TRBD1, cannot be checked with no DNA. Germline V gives CDR1 SGHTA, CDR2 FQGNSA. The CDR3 consists of 16 residues. The CDR3 reads CASSPTYRGREETQYF. The entire variable domain, with the rest obtained from reference TRBV7-2 and TRBJ2-5, is as follows: GAGVSQSPSNKVTEKGKDVELRCDPISGHTALYWYRQSLGQGLEFLIYFQGNSAPDKSGLPSDRFSAERTGGSVSTLTIQRTQQEDSAVYLCASSPTYRGREETQYFGPGTRLLVL.

The chain recombines TRBV10-3 with TRBJ1-5. The germline gives CDR1 ENHRY, CDR2 SYGVKD. This CDR3 has 14 residues. CDR3 residues: CAISDLGISQPQHF.

CDR3 region: CASSFAGNEKLFF. The chain recombines TRBV7-2 with TRBJ1-4. The V gene's germline CDR1 is SGHTA and CDR2 FQGNSA. The CDR3 is 13 amino acids.

CDR3 amino acids: CASSVTSGVQNEQFF. This rearrangement joins TRBV9 to TRBJ2-1; TCRdb selects TRBD2, and the lack of DNA leaves this call unchecked. Germline V gene data show CDR1 as SGDLS and CDR2 as YYNGEE. The CDR3 runs 15 residues.

J is TRBJ2-6 and V is TRBV19. Germline V gene lookup returns CDR1 LNHDA and CDR2 SQIVND (reference sequence). This CDR3 has 13 residues. The CDR3 is CATRGSGANVLTF.